This entry is about one T cell receptor (beta chain). The V and J ends lost 1 base and 2 bases respectively, with 14 bases between them. The germline V gene has CDR1 LNHDA and CDR2 SQIVND (reference sequence). The CDR3 is 16 residues long. The entry originates in a study of blood T cell repertoires in COVID-19. Study-wide background: Material from acute and convalescent COVID-19 was sourced from the United States, Italy and Spain. From T cells, B-cell-depleted T cells, or PBMCs came the material, which was cDNA or gDNA.

Original processing notes: Nucleated cell number was recorded as an estimate derived from reference gene primer amplification. Produced via immunoSEQ multiplex PCR; TCRdb's table is partial and in-frame only. V, J and clone size reflect that table, while D and trimming were determined from the DNA. The table has some 110,000 clones, about 82% seen once; the top ten hold about 5%. This TCR came from a human donor in a cohort sampled during active COVID-19. The specimen sequenced was peripheral blood. The V and J genes are TRBV19 and TRBJ2-5, with D possibly being TRBD2 (6 bases). CDR3 region: CASSIGYGGIQETQYF. The CDR3, as DNA: TGTGCCAGTAGTATAGGTTACGGCGGGATTCAAGAGACCCAGTACTTC.